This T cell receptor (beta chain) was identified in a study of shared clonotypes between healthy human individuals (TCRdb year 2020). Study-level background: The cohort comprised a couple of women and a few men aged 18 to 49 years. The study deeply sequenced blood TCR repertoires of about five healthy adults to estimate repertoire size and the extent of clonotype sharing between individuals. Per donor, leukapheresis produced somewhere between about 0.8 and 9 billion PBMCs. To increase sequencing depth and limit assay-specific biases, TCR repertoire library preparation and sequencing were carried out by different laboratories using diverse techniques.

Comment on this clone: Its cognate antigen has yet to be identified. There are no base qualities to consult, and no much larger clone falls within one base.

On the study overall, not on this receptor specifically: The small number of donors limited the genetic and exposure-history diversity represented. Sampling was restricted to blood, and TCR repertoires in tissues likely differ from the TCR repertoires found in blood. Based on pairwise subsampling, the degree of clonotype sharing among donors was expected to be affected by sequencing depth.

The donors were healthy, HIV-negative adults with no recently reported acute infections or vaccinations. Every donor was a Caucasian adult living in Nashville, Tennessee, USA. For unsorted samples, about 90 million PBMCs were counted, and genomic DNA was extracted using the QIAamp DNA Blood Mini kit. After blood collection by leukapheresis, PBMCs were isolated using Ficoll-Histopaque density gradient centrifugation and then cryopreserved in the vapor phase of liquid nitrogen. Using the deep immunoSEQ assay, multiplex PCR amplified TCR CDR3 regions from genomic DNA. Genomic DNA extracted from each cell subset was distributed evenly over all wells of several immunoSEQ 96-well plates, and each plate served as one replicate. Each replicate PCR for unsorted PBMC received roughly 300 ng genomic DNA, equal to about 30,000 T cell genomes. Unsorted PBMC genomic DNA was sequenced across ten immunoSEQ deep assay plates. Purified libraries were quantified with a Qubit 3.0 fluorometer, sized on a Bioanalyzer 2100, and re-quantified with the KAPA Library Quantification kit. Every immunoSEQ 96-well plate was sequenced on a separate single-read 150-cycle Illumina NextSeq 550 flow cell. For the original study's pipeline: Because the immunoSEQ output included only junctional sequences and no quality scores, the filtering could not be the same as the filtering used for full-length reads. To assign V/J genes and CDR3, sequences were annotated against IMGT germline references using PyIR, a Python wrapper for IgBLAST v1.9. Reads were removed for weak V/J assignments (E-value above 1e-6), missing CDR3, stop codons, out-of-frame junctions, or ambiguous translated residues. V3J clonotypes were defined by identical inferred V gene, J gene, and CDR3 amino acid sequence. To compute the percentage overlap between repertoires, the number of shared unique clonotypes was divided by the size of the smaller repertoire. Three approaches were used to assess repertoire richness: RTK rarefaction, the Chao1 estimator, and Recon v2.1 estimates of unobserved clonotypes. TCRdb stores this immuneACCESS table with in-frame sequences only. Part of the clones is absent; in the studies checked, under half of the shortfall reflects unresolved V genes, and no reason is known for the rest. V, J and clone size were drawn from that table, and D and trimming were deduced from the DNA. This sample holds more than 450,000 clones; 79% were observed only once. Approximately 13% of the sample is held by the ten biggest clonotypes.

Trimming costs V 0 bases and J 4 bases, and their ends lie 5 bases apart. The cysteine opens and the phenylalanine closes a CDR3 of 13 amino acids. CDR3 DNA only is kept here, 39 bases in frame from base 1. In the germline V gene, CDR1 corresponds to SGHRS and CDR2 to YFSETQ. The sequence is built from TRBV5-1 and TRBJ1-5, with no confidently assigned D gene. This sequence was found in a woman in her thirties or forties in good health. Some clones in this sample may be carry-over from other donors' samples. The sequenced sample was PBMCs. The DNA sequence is TGCGCCAGCAGCTTGGAGGTGAATCAGCCCCAGCATTTT. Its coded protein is CASSLEVNQPQHF.